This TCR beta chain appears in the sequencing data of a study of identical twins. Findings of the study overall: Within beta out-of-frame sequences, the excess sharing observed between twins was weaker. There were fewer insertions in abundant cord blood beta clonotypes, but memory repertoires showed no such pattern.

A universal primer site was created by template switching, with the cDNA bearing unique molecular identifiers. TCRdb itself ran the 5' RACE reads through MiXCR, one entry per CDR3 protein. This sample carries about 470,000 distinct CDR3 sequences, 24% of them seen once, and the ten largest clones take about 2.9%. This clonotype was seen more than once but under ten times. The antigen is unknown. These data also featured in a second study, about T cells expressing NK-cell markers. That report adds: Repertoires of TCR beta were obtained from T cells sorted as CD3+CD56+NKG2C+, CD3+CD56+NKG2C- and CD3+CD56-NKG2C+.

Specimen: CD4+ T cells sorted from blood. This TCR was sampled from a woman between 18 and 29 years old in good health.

The CDR3 is CASSLVTGAKNIQYF. The CDR3 region has the DNA TGCGCCAGCAGCTTGGTGACGGGGGCCAAAAACATTCAGTACTTC. V and J are TRBV5-1 and TRBJ2-4; D may be TRBD2 (5 bases). The V end was cut by 0 bases, the J end by 1 base, with 8 bases between. This CDR3 spans 15 amino acids. Germline loops: CDR1 SGHRS, CDR2 YFSETQ. Using reference TRBV5-1 and TRBJ2-4 for the parts outside the CDR3, the full variable domain is KAGVTQTPRYLIKTRGQQVTLSCSPISGHRSVSWYQQTPGQGLQFLFEYFSETQRNKGNFPGRFSGRQFSNSRSEMNVSTLELGDSALYLCASSLVTGAKNIQYFGAGTRLSVL.